Listed below are T cell receptor beta chains from one sample, sequenced in a study of OX40 agonist ivuxolimab in advanced cancers. Data came from immunoSEQ multiplex PCR; TCRdb stores just in-frame clones and leaves some out. The data show about 69,000 clones, about 84% seen once. The sequencing used CD4+ or CD8+ T cells sorted from blood, collected in a trial of the OX40 agonist ivuxolimab. Receptor source: an adult with an advanced solid tumor such as melanoma, head and neck, liver or kidney cancer. Both conserved end residues are part of each CDR3. D genes are given only for firm matches. Rows give clone size only sometimes, using once, few, many, or a class for an expanded clone.

D gene: .
clone size: medium-sized
V gene: TRBV29-1
J gene: TRBJ1-3
CDR3 protein: CSALYLGNTIYF
CDR3 DNA: TGCAGCGCCCTTTACCTTGGAAACACCATATATTTT

D gene: .
clone size: .
V gene: TRBV9
J gene: TRBJ2-3
CDR3 protein: CATNPRGSSTDTQYF
CDR3 DNA: TGTGCCACCAACCCACGGGGCTCTAGCACAGATACGCAGTATTTT

D gene: TRBD1
clone size: .
V gene: TRBV5-1
J gene: TRBJ1-3
CDR3 protein: CASSWGLQGSGNTIYF
CDR3 DNA: TGCGCCAGCAGCTGGGGATTACAGGGGTCAGGAAACACCATATATTTT

D gene: TRBD2
clone size: .
V gene: TRBV2
J gene: TRBJ2-2
CDR3 protein: CASQPGLETGELFF
CDR3 DNA: TGTGCCAGCCAGCCGGGACTAGAAACCGGGGAGCTGTTTTTT

D gene: TRBD1
clone size: .
V gene: TRBV11-2
J gene: TRBJ2-4
CDR3 protein: CASSPGTANIQYF
CDR3 DNA: TGTGCCAGCAGCCCAGGGACAGCAAACATTCAGTACTTC

D gene: TRBD1
clone size: .
V gene: TRBV18
J gene: TRBJ1-2
CDR3 protein: CASSPPGTDYGYTF
CDR3 DNA: TGTGCCAGCTCACCCCCCGGGACAGACTATGGCTACACCTTC

D gene: .
clone size: .
V gene: TRBV29-1
J gene: TRBJ1-2
CDR3 protein: CSVDAENYGYTF
CDR3 DNA: TGCAGCGTTGACGCGGAGAACTATGGCTACACCTTC

D gene: .
clone size: .
V gene: TRBV7-9
J gene: TRBJ1-1
CDR3 protein: CASRPTTVNTEAFF
CDR3 DNA: TGTGCCAGCAGACCCACGACAGTAAACACTGAAGCTTTCTTT

D gene: TRBD1
clone size: .
V gene: TRBV30
J gene: TRBJ2-6
CDR3 protein: CAWTPGQGRGANVLTF
CDR3 DNA: TGTGCCTGGACCCCGGGACAGGGGCGCGGGGCCAACGTCCTGACTTTC

D gene: TRBD2
clone size: .
V gene: TRBV6-5
J gene: TRBJ2-1
CDR3 protein: CASSYSSGRSNEQFF
CDR3 DNA: TGTGCCAGCAGTTACTCCAGCGGGAGGAGCAATGAGCAGTTCTTC

D gene: .
clone size: .
V gene: TRBV27
J gene: TRBJ2-7
CDR3 protein: CASSFMEGGEQYF
CDR3 DNA: TGTGCCAGCAGTTTTATGGAGGGAGGCGAGCAGTACTTC

D gene: .
clone size: .
V gene: TRBV28
J gene: TRBJ1-5
CDR3 protein: CASSRQSQPQHF
CDR3 DNA: TGTGCCAGCAGCCGCCAATCCCAGCCCCAGCATTTT

D gene: TRBD1
clone size: .
V gene: TRBV28
J gene: TRBJ1-5
CDR3 protein: CASSFGTGNQPQHF
CDR3 DNA: TGTGCCAGCAGTTTTGGGACAGGTAATCAGCCCCAGCATTTT